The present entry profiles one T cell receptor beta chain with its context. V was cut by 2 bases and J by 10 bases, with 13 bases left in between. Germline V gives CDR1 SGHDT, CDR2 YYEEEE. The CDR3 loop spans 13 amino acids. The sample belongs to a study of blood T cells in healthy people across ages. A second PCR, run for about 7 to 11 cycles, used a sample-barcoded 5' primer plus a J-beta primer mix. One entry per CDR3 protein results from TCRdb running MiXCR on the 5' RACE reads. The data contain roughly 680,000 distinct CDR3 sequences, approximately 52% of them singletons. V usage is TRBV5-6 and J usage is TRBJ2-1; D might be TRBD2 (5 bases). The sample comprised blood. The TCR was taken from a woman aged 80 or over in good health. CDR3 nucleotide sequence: TGTGCCAGCAGCTTTAATCCAGGCGGGGAGCAGTTCTTC. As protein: CASSFNPGGEQFF.